This T cell receptor beta chain was captured by sequencing in a study of CD8+CD57+ T cells in acquired aplastic anemia. In the study overall: DNA from sorted CD4+ and CD8+ cells averaged roughly 3.4 ug. CD4+ reads averaged around 10 million in healthy donors.

The study, taken as a whole, reports: Patients had around 30 CD8+ CDR3 sequences in common with controls (the shared set).

The template used for profiling TCR beta VDJ and CDR3 was genomic DNA. TCRdb recomputed calls from the reads with MiXCR, one row per CDR3 protein. The sample has about 210,000 distinct CDR3 sequences, under 65% seen once; the top ten hold around 28%. A note on this clonotype: The antigen is undetermined.

Germline values: CDR1 SGHDN, CDR2 FVKESK. This CDR3 region has 14 residues. Trimming left V 4 bases short and J 1 base short, with 8 bases between. The receptor was derived from a human donor in good health. The chain couples TRBV14 to TRBJ2-1; D gene uncertain. Sequences were obtained from sorted CD4+, CD8+, or CD8+CD57+ T cells (not recorded which) from PBMCs. The DNA for the CDR3 is TGTGCCAGCAGCCTCGCCTGGTCCTACAATGAGCAGTTCTTC. It is translated as CASSLAWSYNEQFF.